The entry that follows covers one T cell receptor beta chain sequence. This clone appeared a few times. The antigen it binds to is not known. No per-base quality is available; no much larger clone lies one base away. The sample comes from a study of OX40 agonist ivuxolimab in advanced cancers. For context, the study as a whole: The costimulatory receptor OX40 (CD134) was targeted by ivuxolimab, a fully human IgG2 agonistic monoclonal antibody. Intravenous ivuxolimab was administered to patients every 2 weeks at six dose levels: 0.01, 0.1, 0.3, 1.5, 3 and 10 mg/kg. Of the 50 to 55 patients in dose escalation, about 20 had hepatocellular carcinoma, some 15 had melanoma, 9 had renal cell carcinoma and 9 had head and neck cancer. The dose-escalation cohort was over 70% male with a mean age of approximately 60 years, ranging from roughly 23 to 90. Patients were allowed to have had prior anti-PD-1, anti-PD-L1 or anti-CTLA-4 therapy, and around 37% of the dose-escalation patients had previously received checkpoint inhibitors. Partial responses were achieved by three dose-escalation patients, of whom one had hepatocellular carcinoma and two had cutaneous melanoma. Peripheral TCRbeta sequencing aimed to test whether ivuxolimab altered TCR sequence diversity and caused clonal T-cell expansion. The paper covers the monotherapy dose-escalation part of the phase I ivuxolimab trial, which included N ≈ 57 patients. Results the study describes overall, beyond this receptor: At doses from 0.1 to 3.0 mg/kg, clonal expansion was seen in both CD4+ and CD8+ blood T cells between baseline and week 6. Low levels of normalized T-cell clonal expansion were also seen in some nonresponding patients. Antigen specificity was not determined for the clonally expanded peripheral T cells. After ivuxolimab, more expanded clones were found on average in CD8+ T cells than in CD4+ T cells. In the 0.1-3.0 mg/kg groups, partial responders had among the lowest normalized peripheral clonal expansion, particularly in CD8+ T cells.

Patients with autoimmune disease history or receiving systemic immunosuppression were excluded from the trial. In every dose cohort, peripheral blood was drawn for TCR sequencing at baseline, cycle 4 day 1, and cycle 7 day 1. The samples were taken from a phase I, first-in-human, multicenter, open-label dose-escalation trial of ivuxolimab. Adults with locally advanced or metastatic melanoma, renal cell carcinoma, hepatocellular carcinoma or head and neck squamous cell carcinoma were enrolled in the trial. Before TCR sequencing, CD4+ T cells and CD8+ T cells from peripheral blood were sorted into separate populations. As encoded in the germline V gene, CDR1 is MDHEN while CDR2 is SYDVKM. Unmatched junction bases come to 8, with V trimmed by 6 bases and J by 3 bases. Measured from the cysteine to the phenylalanine, the CDR3 is 14 residues long. Solely the CDR3 DNA is kept, with 42 bases framed from the first base.

Genomic DNA was isolated from the sorted cells so that the TCRbeta CDR3 region could be sequenced. TCRbeta CDR3 regions were sequenced using the immunoSEQ Assay. The immuneACCESS repertoire file appears here via TCRdb, limited to in-frame rearrangements. These files lack a portion of the clones; in checked studies, under half of the deficit traces to unresolved V genes, and the cause of the others is not known. The sample includes approximately 100,000 clones, with around 85% observed a single time. The ten largest make up 3.5% to 4.5% of the sample. Sample: CD4+ or CD8+ T cells sorted from blood, taken in a trial of the OX40 agonist ivuxolimab. This clonotype was obtained from an adult with an advanced solid tumor such as melanoma, head and neck, liver or kidney cancer. In this chain, TRBV28 is recombined with TRBJ2-7, and TRBD2 aligns with 7 junction nucleotides. The sequenced DNA: TGTGCCAGCAGCCCCATGCGGGGGTTCTACGAGCAGTACTTC. It translates to CASSPMRGFYEQYF.